The next 18 T cell receptor beta chains were all read from a single sample in a study of shared clonotypes between healthy human individuals (dated by TCRdb to about 2020). The library came from the immunoSEQ multiplex PCR assay. The immuneACCESS repertoire file appears here via TCRdb, limited to in-frame rearrangements. These files lack a portion of the clones; in checked studies, under half of the deficit traces to unresolved V genes, and the cause of the others is not known. The sample records around 580,000 clones, roughly 98% of which are singletons. The leading ten clones occupy approximately 0.3% of the sample. CD8 naive samples were CD45RO-negative cells positively selected for CCR7, giving a CD45RA+CCR7+ population that excluded TemRA cells. The specimen was naive CD8+ T cells sorted from blood. The meaning of the sample's cell subset or site label: CD45RA+CCR7+. Receptors originate from a man younger than 45 in good health.

DNA of the CDR3: TGTGCCAGCAGCGCCGGGACAGGTAATCAGCCCCAGCATTTT. Protein product: CASSAGTGNQPQHF. The rearrangement uses TRBV9 and TRBJ1-5; 8 positions match TRBD1. Germline V gene sequence: CDR1 SGDLS, CDR2 YYNGEE. Trimming removed 3 bases from V and 4 bases from J; junction bases left unmatched: 3. The CDR3 length is 14 residues.

V is TRBV29-1 and J is TRBJ2-1; TRBD2 matches 8 bases. After removal of 3 bases from V and 7 bases from J, the junction contained 11 bases not matched to a gene. CDR1 SQVTM and CDR2 ANQGSEA come from the germline V gene. The CDR3 covers 15 residues. The CDR3 DNA follows: TGCAGCGTTGACTTATACGGGAGGGCTAATAATGAGCAGTTCTTC. Translation gives CSVDLYGRANNEQFF.

The chain combines TRBV11-2 with TRBJ2-7, with D maybe TRBD1 (6 bases). CDR3 length: 14 residues. The germline CDR1 and CDR2 sequences are SGHAT and FQNNGV. V was trimmed by 1 base and J by 3 bases, leaving 10 bases between them. CDR3 DNA sequence: TGTGCCAGCAGCTTAGTAGCAGGGGACTACGAGCAGTACTTC. As protein: CASSLVAGDYEQYF.

This chain connects TRBV27 to TRBJ2-1, with TRBD1 matching 11 bases. The CDR3 is 15 residues long. Germline loops: CDR1 MNHEY, CDR2 SMNVEV (reference sequence). V dropped 5 bases and J dropped 9; count of bases not matched to a gene: 9. CDR3 residues: CASSAHGQGAGEQFF. CDR3 sequence (DNA): TGTGCCAGCAGTGCCCACGGACAGGGGGCAGGTGAGCAGTTCTTC.

This clone was seen once. The chain has TRBV9 and TRBJ2-2; D gene uncertain. V lost 0 bases and J 2 bases, leaving 8 bases between the germline ends. Germline CDR1 reads SGDLS; CDR2 reads YYNGEE. The CDR3 spans 15 residues. CDR3 sequence (DNA): TGTGCCAGCAGCGTAGGGAAGGGAAACACCGGGGAGCTGTTTTTT. Translating gives CASSVGKGNTGELFF.

The chain links TRBV2 to TRBJ1-1; TRBD1 is a possible D gene (5 bases). The CDR3 totals 12 residues. Trimming pared 6 bases from V and 8 bases from J, leaving 13 bases between. Germline CDR1 is SNHLY and CDR2 is FYNNEI. The CDR3 region is CASRYNWGEAFF. DNA for the CDR3: TGTGCCAGCAGGTATAATTGGGGCGAAGCTTTCTTT.

This chain links TRBV7-2 with TRBJ2-3; 9 bases agree with TRBD2. Germline V lookup: CDR1 SGHTA, CDR2 FQGNSA. V trimming: 0 bases; J trimming: 0 bases; junction bases outside the gene matches: 7. This CDR3 region has 18 residues. The CDR3 reads CASSLAGLAGRSTDTQYF. CDR3 DNA: TGTGCCAGCAGCTTAGCCGGTCTAGCGGGGAGGAGCACAGATACGCAGTATTTT.

This rearrangement joins TRBV11-3 to TRBJ2-3; TRBD2 might be the D (6 bases). Germline V gene lookup returns CDR1 SGHNT and CDR2 YENEEA. V was cut by 3 bases and J by 4 bases, with 17 bases left in between. The CDR3 spans 16 residues. The CDR3 protein is CASSFPLDGGADTQYF. The CDR3 DNA is TGTGCCAGCAGCTTCCCGTTGGACGGGGGTGCAGATACGCAGTATTTT. The complete variable domain, with remaining parts taken from reference TRBV11-3 and TRBJ2-3, reads EAGVVQSPRYKIIEKKQPVAFWCNPISGHNTLYWYLQNLGQGPELLIRYENEEAVDDSQLPKDRFSAERLKGVDSTLKIQPAELGDSAVYLCASSFPLDGGADTQYFGPGTRLTVL.

V usage is TRBV15 and J usage is TRBJ2-7; D assignment may be TRBD1 or TRBD2 (6 bases each). Trimming took 8 bases from V and 7 from J, leaving 18 bases between them. The V gene's germline CDR1 is LNHNV and CDR2 YYDKDF (reference sequence). The CDR3 has 13 amino acids. CDR3 coding DNA: TGTGCCACCGCCCCGGGGGCACCGGGGGAGCAGTACTTC. It codes for CATAPGAPGEQYF. The whole variable domain, remainder taken from reference TRBV15 and TRBJ2-7, is DAMVIQNPRYQVTQFGKPVTLSCSQTLNHNVMYWYQQKSSQAPKLLFHYYDKDFNNEADTPDNFQSRRPNTSFCFLDIRSPGLGDTAMYLCATAPGAPGEQYFGPGTRLTVT.

The J gene is TRBJ2-1, the V gene TRBV4-2; D is undetermined. From germline, CDR1 is LGHNA and CDR2 YNFKEQ. This CDR3 has 13 residues. V gave up 0 bases and J gave up 4 bases, with 4 bases separating them. As DNA, the CDR3 is TGTGCCAGCAGCCAAGATCTGTACAATGAGCAGTTCTTC. Translating it yields CASSQDLYNEQFF.

The chain recombines TRBV27 with TRBJ2-7; 10 nucleotides agree with TRBD2. The V and J ends lost 4 bases and 5 bases, in that order; junction bases with no gene match: 5. The germline CDR1 and CDR2 sequences are MNHEY and SMNVEV (reference sequence). The CDR3 totals 14 residues. CDR3 coding DNA: TGTGCCAGCAGTTCGACTAGCGGGTTCAACGAGCAGTACTTC. This sequence encodes CASSSTSGFNEQYF.

CDR3 DNA sequence: TGTGCCAGCACTGTGGCAGTGAACACTGAAGCTTTCTTT. Encoded protein: CASTVAVNTEAFF. The chain uses TRBV7-2 and TRBJ1-1; no definite D call. The V end lost 7 bases, the J end lost 0 bases, and 9 bases lay between the germline ends. Germline V gives CDR1 SGHTA, CDR2 FQGNSA. The CDR3 loop spans 13 amino acids.

The chain joins TRBV18 to TRBJ2-7, with D unclear. CDR3 length equals 10 residues. Germline CDR1 reads KGHSH; CDR2 reads LQKENI. Trimming took 6 bases from V and 9 from J, leaving 9 bases between them. CDR3 sequence reads: CASSPSGQYF. CDR3 nucleotide sequence: TGTGCCAGCTCCCCCTCCGGGCAGTACTTC.

The chain is built from TRBV19 and TRBJ1-5; D perhaps matches TRBD1 (5 bases). Germline CDR1 LNHDA, CDR2 SQIVND (reference sequence). V was pared by 9 bases and J by 0 bases, with 6 bases between. The CDR3 has 12 residues. This CDR3 reads CASDSSNQPQHF. Here the CDR3 DNA reads TGTGCCAGCGACAGTAGCAATCAGCCCCAGCATTTT.

V and J are TRBV19 and TRBJ2-7, with D perhaps matching TRBD1 (5 bases). The CDR3 runs to 14 residues. CDR1 is LNHDA, CDR2 SQIVND, per germline (reference sequence). Trimming took 5 bases from V and 0 from J, leaving 11 bases between them. The CDR3 region has the DNA TGTGCCAGTAGTCGGGCAGGGTCCTCCTACGAGCAGTACTTC. Its protein product is CASSRAGSSYEQYF.

This clone showed up just once. This chain links TRBV15 with TRBJ2-4; tentatively, D is TRBD1 (6 bases). The CDR3 has 13 amino acids. Germline CDR1 is LNHNV and CDR2 is YYDKDF (reference sequence). The V end was cut by 4 bases, the J end by 8 bases, with 12 bases between. CDR3 nucleotide sequence: TGTGCCACCAGCATCTTCGGACAGTACATTCAGTACTTC. Encoded protein: CATSIFGQYIQYF.

This rearrangement joins TRBV7-6 to TRBJ2-1; TRBD1 matches at 9 bases. Germline CDR1 is SGHVS and CDR2 is FNYEAQ. The ends lost 3 bases at V and 7 bases at J; junction bases unmatched: 7. The CDR3 has 15 residues. This CDR3 is CASSFLQGANNEQFF. DNA for the CDR3: TGTGCCAGCAGCTTCCTACAGGGGGCGAATAATGAGCAGTTCTTC.

The count of this clone is one. The chain joins TRBV27 to TRBJ2-1; D gene unclear. In germline, CDR1 is MNHEY, CDR2 SMNVEV (reference sequence). This CDR3 has 14 amino acids. V was cut by 6 bases and J by 1 base, with 10 bases left in between. CDR3 amino acids: CASSLHGSYNEQFF. In nucleotides, the CDR3 is TGTGCCAGCAGCCTCCATGGTTCCTACAATGAGCAGTTCTTC.